This T cell receptor (beta chain) was retrieved from a study of OX40 agonist ivuxolimab in advanced cancers. The protocol was immunoSEQ multiplex PCR, while the TCRdb copy is restricted to in-frame clones and leaves out a portion. This repertoire shows 35,000 to 45,000 clones, around 87% found once; its top ten account for more than 25%. Looked up from germline, CDR1 is SGHAT and CDR2 is FQNNGV. The CDR3 extends over 14 amino acids. Trimming pared 2 bases from V and 3 bases from J, leaving 11 bases between. This TCR came from an adult with an advanced solid tumor such as melanoma, head and neck, liver or kidney cancer. The V call is TRBV11-2, the J call TRBJ2-7, with D perhaps matching TRBD1 (6 bases). This material consisted of CD4+ or CD8+ T cells sorted from blood, taken in a trial of the OX40 agonist ivuxolimab. CDR3 DNA sequence: TGTGCCAGCAGCTTAAGAGGGACAAACTACGAGCAGTACTTC. Translating gives CASSLRGTNYEQYF.